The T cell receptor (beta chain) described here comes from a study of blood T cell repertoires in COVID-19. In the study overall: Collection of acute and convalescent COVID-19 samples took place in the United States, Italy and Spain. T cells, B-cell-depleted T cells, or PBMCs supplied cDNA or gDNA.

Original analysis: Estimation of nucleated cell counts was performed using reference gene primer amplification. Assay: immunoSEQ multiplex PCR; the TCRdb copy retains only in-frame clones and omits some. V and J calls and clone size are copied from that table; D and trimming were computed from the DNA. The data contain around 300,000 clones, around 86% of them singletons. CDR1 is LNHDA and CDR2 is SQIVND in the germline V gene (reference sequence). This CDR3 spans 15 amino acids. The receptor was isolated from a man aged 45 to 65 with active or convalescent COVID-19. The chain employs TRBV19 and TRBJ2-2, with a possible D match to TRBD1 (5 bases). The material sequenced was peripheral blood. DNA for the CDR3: TGTGCGTCATCGGACGGACACGCGAACACCGGGGAGCTGTTTTTT. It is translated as CASSDGHANTGELFF.